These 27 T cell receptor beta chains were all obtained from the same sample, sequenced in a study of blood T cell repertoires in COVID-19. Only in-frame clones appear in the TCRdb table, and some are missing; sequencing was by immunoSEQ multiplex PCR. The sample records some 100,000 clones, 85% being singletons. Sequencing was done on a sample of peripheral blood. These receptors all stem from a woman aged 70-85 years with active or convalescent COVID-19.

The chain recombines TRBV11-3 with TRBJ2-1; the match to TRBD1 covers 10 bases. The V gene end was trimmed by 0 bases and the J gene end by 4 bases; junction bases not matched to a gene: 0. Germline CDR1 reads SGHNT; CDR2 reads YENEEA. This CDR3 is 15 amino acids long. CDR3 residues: CASSLEGQGYNEQFF. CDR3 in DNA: TGTGCCAGCAGCTTAGAGGGACAGGGGTACAATGAGCAGTTCTTC.

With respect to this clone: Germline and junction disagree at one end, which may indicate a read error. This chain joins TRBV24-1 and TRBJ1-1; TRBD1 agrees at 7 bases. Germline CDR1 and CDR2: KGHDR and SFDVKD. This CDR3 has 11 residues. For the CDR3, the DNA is TGTGCCACCAGTGGGGACAGCGTGACTGTCTTT. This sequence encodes CATSGDSVTVF.

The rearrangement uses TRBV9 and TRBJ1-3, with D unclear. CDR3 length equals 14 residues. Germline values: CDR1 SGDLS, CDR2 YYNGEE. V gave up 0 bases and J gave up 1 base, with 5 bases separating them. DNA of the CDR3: TGTGCCAGCAGCGTAGCGTCTTCTGGAAACACCATATATTTT. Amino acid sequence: CASSVASSGNTIYF.

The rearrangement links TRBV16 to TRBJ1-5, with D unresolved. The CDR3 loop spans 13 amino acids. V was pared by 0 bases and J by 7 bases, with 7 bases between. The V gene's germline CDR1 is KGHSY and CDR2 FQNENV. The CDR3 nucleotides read TGTGCCAGCAGCCAATCGCGCGGGCAGCCCCAGCATTTT. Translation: CASSQSRGQPQHF.

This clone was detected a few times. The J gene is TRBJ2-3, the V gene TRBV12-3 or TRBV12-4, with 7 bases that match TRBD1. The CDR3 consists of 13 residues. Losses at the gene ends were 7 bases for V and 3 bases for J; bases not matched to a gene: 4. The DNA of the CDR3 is TGTGCCAGCAACAGACAGGGAACAGATACGCAGTATTTT. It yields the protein CASNRQGTDTQYF.

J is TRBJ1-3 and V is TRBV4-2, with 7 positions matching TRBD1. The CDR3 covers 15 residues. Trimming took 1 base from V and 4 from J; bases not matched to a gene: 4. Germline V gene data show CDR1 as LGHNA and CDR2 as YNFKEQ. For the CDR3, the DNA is TGTGCCAGCAGCCAAGGGACAGGCTACGGAAACACCATATATTTT. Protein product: CASSQGTGYGNTIYF.

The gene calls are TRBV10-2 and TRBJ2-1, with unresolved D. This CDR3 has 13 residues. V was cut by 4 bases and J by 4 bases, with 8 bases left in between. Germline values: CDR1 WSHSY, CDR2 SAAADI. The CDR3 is CASSVTVYNEQFF. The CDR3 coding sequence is TGCGCCAGCAGTGTCACAGTGTACAATGAGCAGTTCTTC.

CDR3 nucleotide sequence: TGTGCCACCAGTGGGGACAGGAATTACAATGAGCAGTTCTTC. Protein product: CATSGDRNYNEQFF. The chain joins TRBV24-1 to TRBJ2-1; TRBD1 agrees at 8 bases. The CDR3 contains 14 residues. The junction had 3 bases not matched to a gene; V was cut back by 5 bases and J by 4 bases. Germline assignment: CDR1 KGHDR and CDR2 SFDVKD.

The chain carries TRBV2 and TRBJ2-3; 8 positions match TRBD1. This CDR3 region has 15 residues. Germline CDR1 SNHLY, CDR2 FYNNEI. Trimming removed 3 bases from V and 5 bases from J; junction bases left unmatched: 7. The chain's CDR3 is CASSDKDRVVDTQYF. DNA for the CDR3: TGTGCCAGCAGTGACAAGGACAGGGTGGTAGATACGCAGTATTTT. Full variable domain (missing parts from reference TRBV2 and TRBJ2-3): EPEVTQTPSHQVTQMGQEVILRCVPISNHLYFYWYRQILGQKVEFLVSFYNNEISEKSEIFDDQFSVERPDGSNFTLKIRSTKLEDSAMYFCASSDKDRVVDTQYFGPGTRLTVL.

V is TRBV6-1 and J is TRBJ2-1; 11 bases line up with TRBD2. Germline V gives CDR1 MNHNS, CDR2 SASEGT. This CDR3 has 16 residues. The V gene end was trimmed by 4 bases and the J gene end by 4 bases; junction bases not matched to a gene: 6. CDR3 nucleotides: TGTGCCAGCAGTGGGCTAGCGGGGGGCCAATACAATGAGCAGTTCTTC. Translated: CASSGLAGGQYNEQFF.

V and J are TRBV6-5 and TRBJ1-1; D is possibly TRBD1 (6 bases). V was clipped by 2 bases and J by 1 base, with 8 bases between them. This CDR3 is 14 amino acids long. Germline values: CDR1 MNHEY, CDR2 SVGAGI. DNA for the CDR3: TGTGCCAGCAGTTACAGGGGGTCGAACACTGAAGCTTTCTTT. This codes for CASSYRGSNTEAFF.

The CDR3 sequence: CASGGAQRDTQYF. CDR3 coding DNA: TGTGCCAGCGGGGGGGCCCAGAGAGATACGCAGTATTTT. The chain is built from TRBV2 and TRBJ2-3; a weak D match, TRBD2 (7 bases). Between the trimmed V and J ends, which lost 8 bases and 5 bases, there was a span of 14 bases. Germline V gene lookup returns CDR1 SNHLY and CDR2 FYNNEI. The CDR3 spans 13 residues.

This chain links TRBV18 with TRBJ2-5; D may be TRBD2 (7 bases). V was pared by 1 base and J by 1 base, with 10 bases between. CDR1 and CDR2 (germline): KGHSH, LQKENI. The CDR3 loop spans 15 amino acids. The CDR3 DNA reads TGTGCCAGCTCACCACTGGCGGGGGCCCAAGAGACCCAGTACTTC. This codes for CASSPLAGAQETQYF.

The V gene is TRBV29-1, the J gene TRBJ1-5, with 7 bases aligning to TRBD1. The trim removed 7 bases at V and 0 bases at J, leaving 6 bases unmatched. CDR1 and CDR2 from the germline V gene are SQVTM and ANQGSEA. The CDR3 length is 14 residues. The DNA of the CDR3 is TGCAGCGCAAGGGGACAGAATAGCAATCAGCCCCAGCATTTT. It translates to CSARGQNSNQPQHF.

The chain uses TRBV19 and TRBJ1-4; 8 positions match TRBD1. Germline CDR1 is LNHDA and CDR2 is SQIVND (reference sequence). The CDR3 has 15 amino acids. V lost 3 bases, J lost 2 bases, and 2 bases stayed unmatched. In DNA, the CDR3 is TGTGCCAGTAGTATGGGACAGGTTACTAATGAAAAACTGTTTTTT. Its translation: CASSMGQVTNEKLFF.

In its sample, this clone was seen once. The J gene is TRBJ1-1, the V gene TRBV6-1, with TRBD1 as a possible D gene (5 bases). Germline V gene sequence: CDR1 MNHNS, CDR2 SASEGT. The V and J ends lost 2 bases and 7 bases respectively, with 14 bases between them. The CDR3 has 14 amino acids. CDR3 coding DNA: TGTGCCAGCAGTGAAAGGTGGCAGGGCCTTGAAGCTTTCTTT. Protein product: CASSERWQGLEAFF.

CDR3 amino acids: CASSPPGGAGYTF. The CDR3 nucleotides are TGTGCCAGCAGCCCCCCGGGGGGCGCGGGCTACACCTTC. The V gene is TRBV7-2, the J gene TRBJ1-2; D possibly corresponds to TRBD1 (6 bases). Germline CDR1 SGHTA, CDR2 FQGNSA. CDR3 length: 13 residues. V gave up 5 bases and J gave up 8 bases, with 15 bases separating them.

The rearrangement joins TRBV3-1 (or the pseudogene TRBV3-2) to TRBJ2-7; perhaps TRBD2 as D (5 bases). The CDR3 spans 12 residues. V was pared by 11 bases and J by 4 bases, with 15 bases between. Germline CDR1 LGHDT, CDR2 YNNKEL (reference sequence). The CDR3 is CAGEGVGYEQYF. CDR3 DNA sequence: TGTGCCGGCGAGGGCGTCGGGTACGAGCAGTACTTC.

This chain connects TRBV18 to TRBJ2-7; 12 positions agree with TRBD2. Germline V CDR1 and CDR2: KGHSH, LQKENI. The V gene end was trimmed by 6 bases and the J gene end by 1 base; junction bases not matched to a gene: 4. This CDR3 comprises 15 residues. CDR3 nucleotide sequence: TGTGCCAGCTCGCAGACTAGCGGGGGATCCTACGAGCAGTACTTC. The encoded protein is CASSQTSGGSYEQYF.

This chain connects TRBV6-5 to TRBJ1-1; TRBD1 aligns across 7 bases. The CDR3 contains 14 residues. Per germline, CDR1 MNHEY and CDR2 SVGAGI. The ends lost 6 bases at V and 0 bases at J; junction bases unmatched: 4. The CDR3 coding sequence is TGTGCCAGCAGCTACAGGGGTTTGAACACTGAAGCTTTCTTT. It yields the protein CASSYRGLNTEAFF.

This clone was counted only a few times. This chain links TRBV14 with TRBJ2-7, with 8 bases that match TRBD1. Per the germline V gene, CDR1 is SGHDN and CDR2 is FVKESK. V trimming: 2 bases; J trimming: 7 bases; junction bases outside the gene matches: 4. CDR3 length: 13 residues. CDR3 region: CASSQNTGGEQYF. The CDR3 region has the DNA TGTGCCAGCAGCCAAAACACAGGGGGAGAGCAGTACTTC.

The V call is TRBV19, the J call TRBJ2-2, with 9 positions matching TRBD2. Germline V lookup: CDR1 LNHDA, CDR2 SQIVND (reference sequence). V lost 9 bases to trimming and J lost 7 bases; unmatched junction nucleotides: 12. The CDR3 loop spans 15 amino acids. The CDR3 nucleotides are TGTGCCAGCCGCCACGGACTAGCGAGGATCGGGGAGCTGTTTTTT. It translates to CASRHGLARIGELFF.

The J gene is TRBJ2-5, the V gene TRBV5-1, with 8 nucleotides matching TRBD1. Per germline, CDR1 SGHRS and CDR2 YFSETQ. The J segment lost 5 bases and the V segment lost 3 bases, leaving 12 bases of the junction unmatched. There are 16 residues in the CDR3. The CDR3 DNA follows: TGCGCCAGCAGCTATACGACAGGGGAAGTTGGGGAGACCCAGTACTTC. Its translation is CASSYTTGEVGETQYF.

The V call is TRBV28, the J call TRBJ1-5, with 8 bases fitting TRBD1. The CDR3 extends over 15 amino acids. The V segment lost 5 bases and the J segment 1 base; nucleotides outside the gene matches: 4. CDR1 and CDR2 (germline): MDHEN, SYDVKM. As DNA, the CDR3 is TGTGCCAGCAGTCGGGACAGGACAAGCAATCAGCCCCAGCATTTT. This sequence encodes CASSRDRTSNQPQHF.

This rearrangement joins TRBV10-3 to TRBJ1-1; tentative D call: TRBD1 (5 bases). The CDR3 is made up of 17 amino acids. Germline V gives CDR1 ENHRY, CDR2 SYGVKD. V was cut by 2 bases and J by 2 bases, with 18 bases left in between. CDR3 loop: CAISEVWGRRGNTEAFF. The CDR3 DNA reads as TGTGCCATCAGTGAGGTCTGGGGCAGGCGTGGAAACACTGAAGCTTTCTTT.

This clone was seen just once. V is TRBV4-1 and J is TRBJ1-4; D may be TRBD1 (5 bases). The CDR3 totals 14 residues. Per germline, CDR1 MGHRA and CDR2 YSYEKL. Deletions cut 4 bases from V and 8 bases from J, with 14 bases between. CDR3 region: CASSLGGSPEKLFF. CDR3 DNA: TGCGCCAGCAGCCTGGGGGGGAGTCCCGAAAAACTGTTTTTT.

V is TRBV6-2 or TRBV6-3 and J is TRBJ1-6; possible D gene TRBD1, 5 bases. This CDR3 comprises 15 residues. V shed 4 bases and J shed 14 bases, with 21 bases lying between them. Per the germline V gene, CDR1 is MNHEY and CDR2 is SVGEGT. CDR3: CASSSPWRGLASLHF. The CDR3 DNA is TGTGCCAGCAGTTCGCCCTGGAGGGGACTGGCATCCCTCCACTTT.